This TCR beta chain was documented in a study of blood T cell repertoires in COVID-19. Across the whole study: Sites across the United States, Italy and Spain contributed samples from acute and convalescent COVID-19.

Repertoires were generated with immunoSEQ multiplex PCR, while TCRdb's copy carries only in-frame clones and drops some. The table lists roughly 200,000 clones, 86% of them singletons. This study enrolled people aged roughly 18 to 90 from around 26 US geographic areas. Participant-given clinical history determined each cohort assignment. Sequencing input: PBMCs or T cells enriched from blood (not recorded which). This TCR came from a man aged 35 to 55 with acute COVID-19.

The CDR3 DNA reads as TGCAGTGCTAGTCTCGCGGGAGGAAGGAGTGAGCAGTTCTTC. It codes for CSASLAGGRSEQFF. The gene calls are TRBV20-1 and TRBJ2-1; 8 bases match TRBD2. There are 14 residues in the CDR3. Trimming took 3 bases from V and 9 from J; bases not matched to a gene: 10. Germline CDR1 reads DFQATT; CDR2 reads SNEGSKA (reference sequence).